These 30 T cell receptor beta chains share one sample of origin, sequenced in a study of T cells in Graves' hyperthyroidism and ophthalmopathy. Using RNA transcripts as the source, TCR beta CDR3 regions were amplified. The primer set for the first-round RT-PCR of the TCR CDR3 was HTBI. MiXCR was run by TCRdb on the multiplex PCR reads, yielding one entry per CDR3 protein. The repertoire holds a few hundred thousand distinct CDR3 sequences, around 13% seen once, with 34% in the top ten. Material: blood. The source is a woman in her thirties or forties with Graves' ophthalmopathy.

Concerning this clonotype itself: One base away lies a much larger clone, so this may be a sequencing read error. The V call is TRBV12-3 or TRBV12-4, the J call TRBJ1-3, with TRBD1 matching 10 bases. The CDR3 contains 16 residues. The CDR3 DNA reads as TGTGCCAGCATGAGGACAGGGGGATTCTCTGGAAACATCATATATTTT. It is translated as CASMRTGGFSGNIIYF.

This clonotype appeared many times. V usage is TRBV7-2 and J usage is TRBJ2-5; TRBD2 might be the D (6 bases). V was trimmed by 4 bases and J by 9 bases, leaving 24 bases between them. CDR1 is SGHTA, CDR2 FQGNSA, per germline. The CDR3 spans 16 residues. The CDR3 sequence: CASSSSGDLLFGAQYF. The CDR3, as DNA: TGTGCCAGCAGCTCCAGTGGGGACTTGCTTTTCGGGGCCCAGTACTTC. Full variable domain (outside the CDR3, taken from reference TRBV7-2 and TRBJ2-5): GAGVSQSPSNKVTEKGKDVELRCDPISGHTALYWYRQSLGQGLEFLIYFQGNSAPDKSGLPSDRFSAERTGGSVSTLTIQRTQQEDSAVYLCASSSSGDLLFGAQYFGPGTRLLVL.

This clonotype was observed many times. The chain is built from TRBV28 and TRBJ1-1; D is perhaps TRBD1 (5 bases). Trimming took off 2 bases at V and 5 bases at J, with 9 bases between the two ends. CDR1 and CDR2 (germline): MDHEN, SYDVKM. This CDR3 comprises 13 residues. CDR3 protein: CASSLRGKTEAFF. CDR3 DNA sequence: TGTGCCAGCAGTTTAAGGGGCAAGACTGAAGCTTTCTTT.

This clonotype was counted a few times. V is TRBV18 and J is TRBJ2-1, with 7 bases that match TRBD1. CDR1 and CDR2 (germline): KGHSH, LQKENI. The CDR3 runs 17 residues. The V and J ends lost 4 bases and 4 bases, in that order; junction bases with no gene match: 13. This CDR3 is CASSHYGRDSNYNEQFF. CDR3 coding DNA: TGTGCCAGCTCACATTATGGCCGGGACAGCAATTACAATGAGCAGTTCTTC.

This clonotype was seen many times. The chain is built from TRBV20-1 and TRBJ1-1; 11 bases match TRBD1. The CDR3 sequence is 17 residues long. CDR1 is DFQATT, CDR2 SNEGSKA, per germline (reference sequence). V trimming: 0 bases; J trimming: 1 base; junction bases outside the gene matches: 7. The DNA of the CDR3 is TGCAGTGCTAGAGATCTTTGGACAGGGGGCAGGAACACTGAAGCTTTCTTT. Translation: CSARDLWTGGRNTEAFF.

This clonotype was observed at least ten times. This sequence joins TRBV12-5 and TRBJ2-1, with TRBD1 matching over 10 bases. The germline V gene has CDR1 LGHNT and CDR2 FRNRAP. CDR3 length: 15 amino acids. J gave up 9 bases and V 4 bases, and 9 bases lay outside the gene matches. The CDR3 DNA follows: TGTGCTAGTGGTTCACCGGGACAGGGGATACCTGAGCAGTTCTTC. The encoded protein is CASGSPGQGIPEQFF. Combining the CDR3 with reference TRBV12-5 and TRBJ2-1 gives the whole variable domain DARVTQTPRHKVTEMGQEVTMRCQPILGHNTVFWYRQTMMQGLELLAYFRNRAPLDDSGMPKDRFSAEMPDATLATLKIQPSEPRDSAVYFCASGSPGQGIPEQFFGPGTRLTVL.

This clonotype has a count of ten or more. The rearrangement joins TRBV15 to TRBJ1-2, with a tentative D call TRBD1 (5 bases). Deletions cut 1 base from V and 1 base from J, with 13 bases between. Germline values: CDR1 LNHNV, CDR2 YYDKDF (reference sequence). The CDR3 totals 16 residues. This CDR3 reads CATSRAMDIGNYGYTF. The CDR3 DNA is TGTGCCACCAGCAGAGCGATGGACATTGGTAACTATGGCTACACCTTC.

The chain links TRBV2 to TRBJ1-6; D is unclear. Germline CDR1 SNHLY, CDR2 FYNNEI. The CDR3 totals 18 residues. Trimming stripped 3 bases from V and 0 bases from J, with 15 bases between. The CDR3 region is CASSDVQRDFSYNSPLHF. The CDR3 bases are TGTGCCAGCAGTGACGTACAGCGAGACTTCTCCTATAATTCACCCCTCCACTTT.

This clonotype has a count of ten or more. The chain links TRBV20-1 to TRBJ2-1; 12 bases align to TRBD2. Per the germline V gene, CDR1 is DFQATT and CDR2 is SNEGSKA (reference sequence). The CDR3 loop spans 14 amino acids. V shed 4 bases, J shed 7 bases, and the junction held 5 bases outside the gene matches. The CDR3 DNA sequence: TGCAGTGCTAAGACTAGCGGGAGTTCTAATGAGCAGTTCTTC. As protein: CSAKTSGSSNEQFF.

In this sample, this clonotype turned up many times. The chain has TRBV6-2 or TRBV6-3 and TRBJ2-7, with 7 bases identical to TRBD2. This CDR3 spans 15 amino acids. CDR1 and CDR2 from the germline V gene are MNHEY and SVGEGT. V shed 6 bases and J 5 bases; nucleotides not matched to a gene: 13. The CDR3 is CASRDPLAVRHEQYF. CDR3 bases: TGTGCCAGCAGGGACCCTCTAGCGGTCCGCCACGAGCAGTACTTC.

In the case of this clonotype: The germline gene is not matched at one end of the junction; a read error may be the cause. This chain links TRBV11-2 with TRBJ2-7; 11 bases are shared with TRBD2. In germline, CDR1 is SGHAT, CDR2 FQNNGV. This CDR3 region has 15 residues. The CDR3 spells CTSSWGLAESYKQYF. CDR3 nucleotides: TGTACCAGCAGCTGGGGACTAGCGGAATCCTACAAGCAGTACTTC.

This clonotype was found a few times. The rearrangement joins TRBV15 to TRBJ2-7; D is undetermined. Germline-derived CDR1 and CDR2 are LNHNV and YYDKDF (reference sequence). Trimming left V 0 bases short and J 4 bases short, with 4 bases between. This CDR3 has 12 residues. CDR3 protein: CATSREGYEQYF. In DNA, the CDR3 is TGTGCCACCAGCAGAGAGGGTTACGAGCAGTACTTC.

This clonotype was detected many times. This rearrangement joins TRBV28 to TRBJ2-3; D possibly uses TRBD1 or TRBD2 (5 bases each). From germline, CDR1 is MDHEN and CDR2 SYDVKM. This CDR3 comprises 15 residues. V was cut by 4 bases and J by 2 bases, with 13 bases left in between. The CDR3: CASSWTRGHTDTQYF. The CDR3 nucleotides are TGTGCCAGCAGTTGGACACGCGGGCACACAGATACGCAGTATTTT. Full variable domain (missing parts from reference TRBV28 and TRBJ2-3): DVKVTQSSRYLVKRTGEKVFLECVQDMDHENMFWYRQDPGLGLRLIYFSYDVKMKEKGDIPEGYSVSREKKERFSLILESASTNQTSMYLCASSWTRGHTDTQYFGPGTRLTVL.

The chain uses TRBV29-1 and TRBJ2-7, with a possible D match to TRBD2 (5 bases). V lost 3 bases and J 3 bases, leaving 15 bases between the germline ends. The CDR3 has 14 residues. Germline assignment: CDR1 SQVTM and CDR2 ANQGSEA. CDR3 coding DNA: TGCAGCGTTGAGGGCGGGCTCTATGACTACGAGCAGTACTTC. Translating gives CSVEGGLYDYEQYF.

This clonotype appeared many times. This chain joins TRBV6-1 and TRBJ2-7; tentative D call: TRBD2 (5 bases). Trimming left V 4 bases short and J 1 base short, with 8 bases between. The CDR3 is made up of 13 amino acids. Germline V gives CDR1 MNHNS, CDR2 SASEGT. The chain's CDR3 is CASSVRTSYEQYF. In nucleotides, the CDR3 is TGTGCCAGCAGTGTTAGGACTTCCTACGAGCAGTACTTC.

This chain uses TRBV11-2 with TRBJ2-1; 9 bases are shared with TRBD1. Germline CDR1 and CDR2: SGHAT and FQNNGV. The junction had 5 bases not matched to a gene; V was cut back by 3 bases and J by 5 bases. This CDR3 contains 15 residues. The CDR3 region has the DNA TGTGCCAGCAGCTTTGGGACAGGGAGAAACAATGAGCAGTTCTTC. This sequence encodes CASSFGTGRNNEQFF. The full variable domain, with the rest looked up from reference TRBV11-2 and TRBJ2-1, is EAGVAQSPRYKIIEKRQSVAFWCNPISGHATLYWYQQILGQGPKLLIQFQNNGVVDDSQLPKDRFSAERLKGVDSTLKIQPAKLEDSAVYLCASSFGTGRNNEQFFGPGTRLTVL.

This clonotype was detected many times. The V and J genes are TRBV6-1 and TRBJ1-2; TRBD1 might be the D (6 bases). The CDR3 has 13 amino acids. Between the trimmed V and J ends, which lost 6 bases and 7 bases, there was a span of 15 bases. Germline loops: CDR1 MNHNS, CDR2 SASEGT. The CDR3 here is CASRFRGTFGYTF. The DNA of the CDR3 is TGTGCCAGCAGGTTTAGGGGGACTTTTGGCTACACCTTC.

This chain connects TRBV27 to TRBJ2-5; D may be TRBD1 or TRBD2 (5 bases each). Germline CDR1 is MNHEY and CDR2 is SMNVEV (reference sequence). The CDR3 length is 15 residues. Trimming shortened V by 1 base and J by 9 bases, and 18 bases separated the two germline ends. Here the CDR3 reads CASSLYWDPPGAQYF. DNA for the CDR3: TGTGCCAGCAGTTTATATTGGGACCCACCCGGGGCCCAGTACTTC.

Many counts were recorded for this clonotype. This chain joins TRBV20-1 and TRBJ2-3; D is perhaps TRBD1 or TRBD2 (6 bases each). This CDR3 is built from 13 residues. V shed 7 bases and J shed 0 bases, with 11 bases lying between them. CDR1 is DFQATT and CDR2 is SNEGSKA in the germline V gene (reference sequence). The CDR3 region has the DNA TGCAGTGGGTGGGGGGCAAGCACAGATACGCAGTATTTT. Translated: CSGWGASTDTQYF.

A note on this clonotype: The conserved phenylalanine or tryptophan is not found at the CDR3 terminus, so this likely reflects a read error. The rearrangement links TRBV6-2 or TRBV6-3 to TRBJ2-1; D possibly corresponds to TRBD1 (6 bases). This CDR3 is 16 amino acids long. V was cut by 5 bases and J by 6 bases, with 20 bases left in between. Germline CDR1 MNHEY, CDR2 SVGEGT. CDR3 sequence: CASSKTHRAPPNEQFS. CDR3 DNA: TGTGCCAGCAGTAAAACCCACAGGGCTCCCCCCAATGAGCAGTTCTCC.

This clonotype was seen at least ten times. The chain has TRBV27 and TRBJ1-2; 7 nucleotides align to TRBD1. With 5 bases clipped from V and 4 bases from J, the junction kept 4 bases outside the gene matches. The germline V gene encodes CDR1 MNHEY and CDR2 SMNVEV (reference sequence). The CDR3 extends over 13 amino acids. The CDR3 nucleotides are TGTGCCAGCAGTCCGGGACAGACCTATGGCTACACCTTC. It translates to CASSPGQTYGYTF.

This clonotype has just a few counts. One junction end disagrees with the germline gene, perhaps due to a read error. The rearrangement joins TRBV2 to TRBJ2-1; D is perhaps TRBD2 (5 bases). Germline V gives CDR1 SNHLY, CDR2 FYNNEI. This CDR3 is built from 15 residues. CDR3 nucleotide sequence: TGTGCCAGCAGTGAACAGCGGAGGTCCTGCAATGAGCAGTTCTTC. This encodes CASSEQRRSCNEQFF.

This clonotype has at least ten counts. The chain joins TRBV6-1 to TRBJ1-1; D is perhaps TRBD1 (6 bases). Germline CDR1 and CDR2: MNHNS and SASEGT. The length of the CDR3 is 13 residues. Trimming took off 6 bases at V and 1 base at J, with 9 bases between the two ends. This CDR3 is CASRGTPNTEAFF. In nucleotides, the CDR3 is TGTGCCAGCAGGGGGACACCGAACACTGAAGCTTTCTTT.

Details on this clonotype: One base away lies a much larger clone, so this may be a sequencing read error. J is TRBJ1-5 and V is TRBV6-1; D remains ambiguous. The ends were cut back, 4 bases at V and 3 bases at J, with 10 bases in the middle. The CDR3 covers 14 residues. CDR1 and CDR2 (germline): MNHNS, SASEGT. CDR3 DNA sequence: TGTGCCAGCAGTGGAGCGTCTATCAATCAGCCCCAGCATTTT. This encodes CASSGASINQPQHF.

This clonotype has only a few counts. This chain links TRBV6-1 with TRBJ1-1; D is unresolved. V lost 7 bases to trimming and J lost 5 bases, with 11 bases between them. This CDR3 is 12 amino acids long. CDR1 MNHNS and CDR2 SASEGT come from the germline V gene. CDR3 residues: CASIGRWTEAFF. In DNA, the CDR3 is TGTGCCAGCATAGGACGGTGGACTGAAGCTTTCTTT.

The chain couples TRBV18 to TRBJ2-5; 9 bases align to TRBD2. The length of the CDR3 is 16 residues. V gave up 1 base and J gave up 5 bases; unmatched junction bases: 8. Germline V CDR1 and CDR2: KGHSH, LQKENI. The CDR3 is CASSPLAGGPSETQYF. DNA for the CDR3: TGTGCCAGCTCACCACTTGCGGGGGGGCCTAGCGAGACCCAGTACTTC.

This sequence joins TRBV3-1 and TRBJ2-7; 7 positions match TRBD2. This CDR3 is built from 13 residues. V lost 4 bases to trimming and J lost 7 bases; unmatched junction nucleotides: 7. Germline lookup yields CDR1 LGHDT and CDR2 YNNKEL (reference sequence). CDR3 nucleotide sequence: TGTGCCAGCAGCCCCTGGACTAGTCGAGAGCAGTACTTC. Protein sequence: CASSPWTSREQYF.

This clonotype has at least ten counts. The genes are TRBV20-1 and TRBJ2-7, with 9 bases matching TRBD2. Trimming at V came to 6 bases and at J to 5 bases, leaving 14 bases not matched to a gene. The V gene's germline CDR1 is DFQATT and CDR2 SNEGSKA (reference sequence). This CDR3 comprises 15 residues. CDR3 loop: CSASGAGGIGNEQYF. The CDR3 nucleotides read TGCAGTGCATCGGGAGCGGGAGGAATTGGGAACGAGCAGTACTTC.

Only a few counts were recorded for this clonotype. The CDR3 is CASSTLAVRYNEQFF. CDR3 sequence (DNA): TGTGCCAGCAGTACACTAGCGGTTCGGTACAATGAGCAGTTCTTC. The rearrangement uses TRBV28 and TRBJ2-1; TRBD2 matches 8 bases. The V segment lost 5 bases and the J segment 4 bases; nucleotides outside the gene matches: 7. Germline-derived CDR1 and CDR2 are MDHEN and SYDVKM. CDR3 size: 15 residues.

A remark on this clonotype: The junction does not match germline at one end; this may be a read error. The genes are TRBV12-3 or TRBV12-4 and TRBJ1-1; a possible D gene is TRBD1 (5 bases). The CDR3 has 13 residues. For the CDR3, the DNA is TGTACCAGCCGGGGGGGACTGAACACTGAAGCTTTCTTT. Translation: CTSRGGLNTEAFF.